The rows below give T cell receptor beta chains drawn from one sample of a study of spatial heterogeneity in lung cancer. MiXCR, applied by TCRdb to the 5' RACE reads, yields one record per CDR3 protein. In the table there are some 55,000 distinct CDR3 sequences, about 6.6% of which are singletons. The source was PBMCs, collected at surgery. The receptors derive from a female donor with early-stage non-small cell lung cancer. The CDR3 runs from the conserved cysteine through the conserved F or W. Fields, in order: V gene, J gene, CDR3 protein.

v_call: TRBV28; j_call: TRBJ2-3; cdr3_aa: CASSFYGHLDTQYF
v_call: TRBV7-3; j_call: TRBJ2-7; cdr3_aa: CASSLRTSGRADYEQYF
v_call: TRBV6-6; j_call: TRBJ1-4; cdr3_aa: CASSYSPGNEKLFF
v_call: TRBV5-1; j_call: TRBJ2-2; cdr3_aa: CASTSAGGGTGELFF
v_call: TRBV2; j_call: TRBJ1-2; cdr3_aa: CASSEETGAPSNYGYTF
v_call: TRBV6-1; j_call: TRBJ1-1; cdr3_aa: CASSEARDTEAFF
v_call: TRBV5-1; j_call: TRBJ2-5; cdr3_aa: CASSGGQPQETQYF
v_call: TRBV5-6; j_call: TRBJ2-1; cdr3_aa: CASSLQAVPYNEQFF
v_call: TRBV6-5; j_call: TRBJ1-5; cdr3_aa: CASSLTHYSNQPQHF
v_call: TRBV3-1; j_call: TRBJ2-7; cdr3_aa: CASSHRALDEQYF